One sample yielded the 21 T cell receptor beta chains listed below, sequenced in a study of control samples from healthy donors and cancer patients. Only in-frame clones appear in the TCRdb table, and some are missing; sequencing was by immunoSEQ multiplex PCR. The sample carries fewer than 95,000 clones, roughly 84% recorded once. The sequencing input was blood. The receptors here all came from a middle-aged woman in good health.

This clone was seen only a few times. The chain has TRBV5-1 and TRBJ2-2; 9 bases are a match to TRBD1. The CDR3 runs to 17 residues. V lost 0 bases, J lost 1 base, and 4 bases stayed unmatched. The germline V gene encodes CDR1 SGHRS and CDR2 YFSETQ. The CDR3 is CASSLGGQGMNTGELFF. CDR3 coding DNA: TGCGCCAGCAGCTTGGGAGGACAGGGGATGAACACCGGGGAGCTGTTTTTT.

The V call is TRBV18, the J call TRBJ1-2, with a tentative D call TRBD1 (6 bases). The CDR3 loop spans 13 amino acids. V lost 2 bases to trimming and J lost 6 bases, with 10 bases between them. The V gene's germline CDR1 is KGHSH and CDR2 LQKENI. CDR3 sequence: CASSPNREHGYTF. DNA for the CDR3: TGTGCCAGCTCACCAAACAGGGAACATGGCTACACCTTC.

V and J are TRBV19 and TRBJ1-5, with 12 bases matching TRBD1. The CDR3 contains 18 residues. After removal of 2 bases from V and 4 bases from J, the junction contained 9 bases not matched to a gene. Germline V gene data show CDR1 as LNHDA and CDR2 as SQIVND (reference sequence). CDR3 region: CASSIRVGTGGSNQPQHF. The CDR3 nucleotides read TGTGCCAGTAGTATAAGGGTTGGGACAGGGGGCTCAAATCAGCCCCAGCATTTT.

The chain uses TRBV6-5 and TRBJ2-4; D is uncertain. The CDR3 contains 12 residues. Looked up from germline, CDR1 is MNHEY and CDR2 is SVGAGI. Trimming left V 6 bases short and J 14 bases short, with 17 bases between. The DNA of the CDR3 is TGTGCCAGCAGCACCGGACCCAAAACAGAGTACTTC. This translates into CASSTGPKTEYF.

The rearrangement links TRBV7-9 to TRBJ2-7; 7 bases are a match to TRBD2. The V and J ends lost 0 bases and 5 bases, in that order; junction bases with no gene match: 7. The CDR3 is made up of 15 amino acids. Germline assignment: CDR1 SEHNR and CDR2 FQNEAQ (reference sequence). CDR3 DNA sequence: TGTGCCAGCAGCTTAGCGGCTAGCGGTTTTAACGAGCAGTACTTC. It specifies CASSLAASGFNEQYF.

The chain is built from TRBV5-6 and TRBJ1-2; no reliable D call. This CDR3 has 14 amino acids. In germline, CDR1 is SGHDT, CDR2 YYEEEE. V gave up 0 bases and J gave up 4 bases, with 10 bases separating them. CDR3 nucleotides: TGTGCCAGCAGCTTGGGGGCGCTTACCTATGGCTACACCTTC. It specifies CASSLGALTYGYTF. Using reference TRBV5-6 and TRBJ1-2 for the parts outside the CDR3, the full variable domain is DAGVTQSPTHLIKTRGQQVTLRCSPKSGHDTVSWYQQALGQGPQFIFQYYEEEERQRGNFPDRFSGHQFPNYSSELNVNALLLGDSALYLCASSLGALTYGYTFGSGTRLTVV.

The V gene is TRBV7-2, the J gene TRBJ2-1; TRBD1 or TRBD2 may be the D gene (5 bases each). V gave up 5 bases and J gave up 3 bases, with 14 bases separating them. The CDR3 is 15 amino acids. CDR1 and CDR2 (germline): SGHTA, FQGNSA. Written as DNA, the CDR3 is TGTGCCAGCAGCGCGGGTGTGGGGGACTACAATGAGCAGTTCTTC. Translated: CASSAGVGDYNEQFF.

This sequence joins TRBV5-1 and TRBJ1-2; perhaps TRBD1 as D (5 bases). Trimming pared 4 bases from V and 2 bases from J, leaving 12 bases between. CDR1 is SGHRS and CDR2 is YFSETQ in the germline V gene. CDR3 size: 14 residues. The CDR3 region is CASSVTGTNYGYTF. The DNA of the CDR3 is TGCGCCAGCAGCGTTACCGGGACGAACTATGGCTACACCTTC.

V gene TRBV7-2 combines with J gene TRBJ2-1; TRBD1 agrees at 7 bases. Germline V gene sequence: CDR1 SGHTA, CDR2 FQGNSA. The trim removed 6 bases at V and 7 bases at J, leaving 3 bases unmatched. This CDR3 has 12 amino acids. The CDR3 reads CASREGANEQFF. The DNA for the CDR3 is TGTGCCAGCAGAGAGGGGGCGAATGAGCAGTTCTTC.

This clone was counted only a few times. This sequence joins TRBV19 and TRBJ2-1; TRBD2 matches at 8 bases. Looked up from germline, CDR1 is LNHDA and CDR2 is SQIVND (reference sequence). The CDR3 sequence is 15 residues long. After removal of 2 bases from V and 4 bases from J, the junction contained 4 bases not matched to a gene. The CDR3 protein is CASSIWVAGYNEQFF. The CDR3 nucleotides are TGTGCCAGTAGTATATGGGTAGCGGGATACAATGAGCAGTTCTTC. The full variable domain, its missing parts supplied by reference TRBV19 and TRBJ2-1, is DGGITQSPKYLFRKEGQNVTLSCEQNLNHDAMYWYRQDPGQGLRLIYYSQIVNDFQKGDIAEGYSVSREKKESFPLTVTSAQKNPTAFYLCASSIWVAGYNEQFFGPGTRLTVL.

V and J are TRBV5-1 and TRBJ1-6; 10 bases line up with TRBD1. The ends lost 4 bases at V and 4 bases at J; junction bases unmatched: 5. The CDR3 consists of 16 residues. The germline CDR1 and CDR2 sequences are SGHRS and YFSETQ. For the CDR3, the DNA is TGCGCCAGCAGCCAAGGACAGGGGGTATATAATTCACCCCTCCACTTT. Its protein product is CASSQGQGVYNSPLHF.

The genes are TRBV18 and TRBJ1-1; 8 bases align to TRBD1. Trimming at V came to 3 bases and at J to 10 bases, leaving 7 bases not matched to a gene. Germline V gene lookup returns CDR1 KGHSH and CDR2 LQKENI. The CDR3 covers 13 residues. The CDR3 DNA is TGTGCCAGCTCACCGACAGGGGATTTTGGAGCTTTCTTT. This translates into CASSPTGDFGAFF. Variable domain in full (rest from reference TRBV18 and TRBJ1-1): NAGVMQNPRHLVRRRGQEARLRCSPMKGHSHVYWYRQLPEEGLKFMVYLQKENIIDESGMPKERFSAEFPKEGPSILRIQQVVRGDSAAYFCASSPTGDFGAFFGQGTRLTVV.

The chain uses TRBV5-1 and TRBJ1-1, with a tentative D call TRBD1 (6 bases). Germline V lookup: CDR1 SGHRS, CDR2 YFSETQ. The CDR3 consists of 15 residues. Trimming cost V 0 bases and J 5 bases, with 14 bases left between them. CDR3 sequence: CASSLEDSLGTEAFF. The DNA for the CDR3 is TGCGCCAGCAGCTTGGAGGACAGCCTAGGGACTGAAGCTTTCTTT.

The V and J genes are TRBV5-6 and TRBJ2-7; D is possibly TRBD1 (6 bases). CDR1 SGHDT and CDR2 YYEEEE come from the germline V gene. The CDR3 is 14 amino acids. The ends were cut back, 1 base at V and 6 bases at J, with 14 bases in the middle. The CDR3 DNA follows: TGTGCCAGCAGCTTGAGGGCAGGGGTTGGCGAGCAGTACTTC. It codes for CASSLRAGVGEQYF.

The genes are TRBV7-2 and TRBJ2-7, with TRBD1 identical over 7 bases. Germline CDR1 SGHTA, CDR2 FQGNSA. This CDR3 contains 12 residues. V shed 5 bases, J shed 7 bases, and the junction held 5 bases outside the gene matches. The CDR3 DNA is TGTGCCAGCAGCCCCTCGGACAGGGAGCAGTACTTC. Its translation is CASSPSDREQYF.

CDR3 sequence reads: CASSQYLRGTGELFF. CDR3 DNA: TGTGCCAGCAGCCAATACTTACGCGGCACCGGGGAGCTGTTTTTT. V usage is TRBV3-1 (or the pseudogene TRBV3-2) and J usage is TRBJ2-2; D uncertain. Germline loops: CDR1 LGHDT, CDR2 YNNKEL (reference sequence). Trimming shortened V by 2 bases and J by 4 bases, and 11 bases separated the two germline ends. The CDR3 consists of 15 residues.

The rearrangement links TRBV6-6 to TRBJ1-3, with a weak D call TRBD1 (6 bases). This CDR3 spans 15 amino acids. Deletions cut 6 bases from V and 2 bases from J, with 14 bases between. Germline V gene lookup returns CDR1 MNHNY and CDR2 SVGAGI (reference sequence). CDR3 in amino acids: CASRYGQSAGNTIYF. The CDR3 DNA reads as TGTGCCAGCAGGTACGGACAGTCTGCTGGAAACACCATATATTTT.

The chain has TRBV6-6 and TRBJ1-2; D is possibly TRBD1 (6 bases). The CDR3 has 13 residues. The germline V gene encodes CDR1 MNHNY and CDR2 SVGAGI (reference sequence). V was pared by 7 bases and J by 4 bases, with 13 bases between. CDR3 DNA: TGTGCCAGCACCTCAGGGGTTGGCTATGGCTACACCTTC. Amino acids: CASTSGVGYGYTF.

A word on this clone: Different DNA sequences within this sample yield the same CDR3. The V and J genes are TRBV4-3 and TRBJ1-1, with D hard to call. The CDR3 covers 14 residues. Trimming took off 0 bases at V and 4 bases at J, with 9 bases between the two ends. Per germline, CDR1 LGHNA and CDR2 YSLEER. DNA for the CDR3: TGCGCCAGCAGCCAAGATGGAGTGGGCACTGAAGCTTTCTTT. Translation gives CASSQDGVGTEAFF.

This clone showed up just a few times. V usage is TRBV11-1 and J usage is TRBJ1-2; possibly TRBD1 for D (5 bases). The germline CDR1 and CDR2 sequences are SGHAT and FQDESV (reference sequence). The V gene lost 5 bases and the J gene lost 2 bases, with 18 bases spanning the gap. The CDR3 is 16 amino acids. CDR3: CASSRLGTAGNYGYTF. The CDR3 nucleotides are TGTGCCAGCAGCCGTCTCGGGACGGCGGGGAACTATGGCTACACCTTC.

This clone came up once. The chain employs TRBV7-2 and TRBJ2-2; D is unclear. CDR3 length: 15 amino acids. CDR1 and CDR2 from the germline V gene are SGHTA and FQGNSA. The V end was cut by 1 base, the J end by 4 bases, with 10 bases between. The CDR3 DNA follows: TGTGCCAGCAGCTTAGAATCGCAGACCACCGGGGAGCTGTTTTTT. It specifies CASSLESQTTGELFF.